This T cell receptor beta chain stems from a study of response to subunit inactivated influenza vaccine. TCRdb recomputed calls from the RT-PCR reads with MiXCR, one row per CDR3 protein. The sample consists of about 580,000 distinct CDR3 sequences, less than 15% of them appearing once. This clonotype was seen a handful of times. Antigen: not known. Overall study findings and caveats: Seasonal influenza vaccination, on each occasion, was suggested by the authors to recruit few new T cells.

Specimen: PBMCs from blood, collected 11 to 12 days after vaccination. This sequence originates from a man aged 45-60 years who received an inactivated influenza vaccine.

DNA for the CDR3: TGTGCCAGCAGCTTCGACCCTCCCGGGCAGCAGTACTTC. Its translation: CASSFDPPGQQYF. The chain employs TRBV7-2 and TRBJ2-7; D remains unclear. The length of the CDR3 is 13 residues. V lost 3 bases to trimming and J lost 8 bases, with 14 bases between them. Germline CDR1 is SGHTA and CDR2 is FQGNSA.